Listed here are 6 T cell receptor beta chains from one sample, sequenced in a study of cytomegalovirus exposure and HLA in healthy donors (dated by TCRdb to the late 2010s). The library was produced with the immunoSEQ multiplex PCR assay. For the multiplex PCR, a mixture combining 60 forward primers for TCR Vbeta segments and 13 reverse primers for TCR Jbeta segments was used. The clones in this table, taken by TCRdb from immuneACCESS, are in-frame only. Not every clone is retained; where verified, under half of the shortfall comes from an unresolved V gene, and the cause of the rest is unknown. Counted in this sample were 200,000 or so clones; roughly 84% of them appeared once. The ten largest clones add up to approximately 0.26% of the sample. The source material was PBMCs. These TCRs come from a boy aged 10-17 years in good health and CMV-seronegative.

For this clone: This sample includes further DNA sequences coding for the same CDR3. This chain links TRBV15 with TRBJ2-7; TRBD2 might be the D (6 bases). Trimming shortened V by 0 bases and J by 4 bases, and 10 bases separated the two germline ends. Looked up from germline, CDR1 is LNHNV and CDR2 is YYDKDF (reference sequence). The CDR3 is 14 amino acids. CDR3 sequence: CATSRESGGYEQYF. The CDR3, as DNA: TGTGCCACCAGCAGAGAAAGTGGGGGGTACGAGCAGTACTTC.

This chain joins TRBV7-3 and TRBJ2-1; possible D gene TRBD1, 5 bases. Germline lookup yields CDR1 SGHTA and CDR2 FQGTGA. Trimming left V 0 bases short and J 1 base short, with 7 bases between. The CDR3 has 15 amino acids. The CDR3 DNA reads TGTGCCAGCAGCTTAACAGGGGAATCCTACAATGAGCAGTTCTTC. Amino acids: CASSLTGESYNEQFF.

The chain is built from TRBV5-1 and TRBJ1-2, with D perhaps TRBD1 (6 bases). This CDR3 is built from 14 residues. The V gene's germline CDR1 is SGHRS and CDR2 YFSETQ. The V end lost 4 bases, the J end lost 5 bases, and 15 bases lay between the germline ends. This CDR3 is CASSLRTAAYGYTF. DNA of the CDR3: TGCGCCAGCAGCCTCCGGACAGCTGCGTATGGCTACACCTTC.

The CDR3: CASSEASSGSDTQYF. The CDR3 nucleotides read TGTGCCAGCAGTGAAGCTAGCTCCGGGTCAGATACGCAGTATTTT. J is TRBJ2-3 and V is TRBV6-4; possibly TRBD2 for D (5 bases). The CDR3 has 15 residues. Germline V gene lookup returns CDR1 MRHNA and CDR2 SNTAGT. Deletions cut 3 bases from V and 4 bases from J, with 14 bases between.

The chain has TRBV5-5 and TRBJ2-7; TRBD1 aligns across 7 bases. This CDR3 is 15 amino acids long. Looked up from germline, CDR1 is SGHKS and CDR2 is YYEKEE (reference sequence). The V segment lost 0 bases and the J segment 4 bases; nucleotides outside the gene matches: 7. In DNA, the CDR3 is TGTGCCAGCAGCTTGGCACTAGGGGGCTGGTACGAGCAGTACTTC. As protein: CASSLALGGWYEQYF.

V and J are TRBV7-2 and TRBJ2-7; 12 bases map to TRBD2. This CDR3 is 14 amino acids long. V lost 2 bases, J lost 9 bases, and 5 bases stayed unmatched. Germline CDR1 SGHTA, CDR2 FQGNSA. CDR3 in DNA: TGTGCCAGCAGCTTAACCGGACTAGCGGGGATGCAGTACTTC. It encodes CASSLTGLAGMQYF.